This T cell receptor (beta chain) was observed in a study of shared clonotypes between healthy human individuals. Assay: immunoSEQ multiplex PCR; the TCRdb copy retains only in-frame clones and omits some. The table lists roughly 2 million clones, under 97% of them singletons. The CDR3 is 13 amino acids. The V and J ends lost 8 bases and 10 bases, in that order; junction bases with no gene match: 8. The germline gives CDR1 SNHLY, CDR2 FYNNEI. The sequence derives from a man aged 18 to 30 in good health. Sequences were obtained from naive CD4+ T cells sorted from blood. The sample's subset: CD45RA+ positively selected. The V call is TRBV2, the J call TRBJ1-5, with 10 nucleotides matching TRBD1. The CDR3 DNA is TGTGCCAGCTCTGACAGGGGGCCGATTCCCCAGCATTTT. It specifies CASSDRGPIPQHF.